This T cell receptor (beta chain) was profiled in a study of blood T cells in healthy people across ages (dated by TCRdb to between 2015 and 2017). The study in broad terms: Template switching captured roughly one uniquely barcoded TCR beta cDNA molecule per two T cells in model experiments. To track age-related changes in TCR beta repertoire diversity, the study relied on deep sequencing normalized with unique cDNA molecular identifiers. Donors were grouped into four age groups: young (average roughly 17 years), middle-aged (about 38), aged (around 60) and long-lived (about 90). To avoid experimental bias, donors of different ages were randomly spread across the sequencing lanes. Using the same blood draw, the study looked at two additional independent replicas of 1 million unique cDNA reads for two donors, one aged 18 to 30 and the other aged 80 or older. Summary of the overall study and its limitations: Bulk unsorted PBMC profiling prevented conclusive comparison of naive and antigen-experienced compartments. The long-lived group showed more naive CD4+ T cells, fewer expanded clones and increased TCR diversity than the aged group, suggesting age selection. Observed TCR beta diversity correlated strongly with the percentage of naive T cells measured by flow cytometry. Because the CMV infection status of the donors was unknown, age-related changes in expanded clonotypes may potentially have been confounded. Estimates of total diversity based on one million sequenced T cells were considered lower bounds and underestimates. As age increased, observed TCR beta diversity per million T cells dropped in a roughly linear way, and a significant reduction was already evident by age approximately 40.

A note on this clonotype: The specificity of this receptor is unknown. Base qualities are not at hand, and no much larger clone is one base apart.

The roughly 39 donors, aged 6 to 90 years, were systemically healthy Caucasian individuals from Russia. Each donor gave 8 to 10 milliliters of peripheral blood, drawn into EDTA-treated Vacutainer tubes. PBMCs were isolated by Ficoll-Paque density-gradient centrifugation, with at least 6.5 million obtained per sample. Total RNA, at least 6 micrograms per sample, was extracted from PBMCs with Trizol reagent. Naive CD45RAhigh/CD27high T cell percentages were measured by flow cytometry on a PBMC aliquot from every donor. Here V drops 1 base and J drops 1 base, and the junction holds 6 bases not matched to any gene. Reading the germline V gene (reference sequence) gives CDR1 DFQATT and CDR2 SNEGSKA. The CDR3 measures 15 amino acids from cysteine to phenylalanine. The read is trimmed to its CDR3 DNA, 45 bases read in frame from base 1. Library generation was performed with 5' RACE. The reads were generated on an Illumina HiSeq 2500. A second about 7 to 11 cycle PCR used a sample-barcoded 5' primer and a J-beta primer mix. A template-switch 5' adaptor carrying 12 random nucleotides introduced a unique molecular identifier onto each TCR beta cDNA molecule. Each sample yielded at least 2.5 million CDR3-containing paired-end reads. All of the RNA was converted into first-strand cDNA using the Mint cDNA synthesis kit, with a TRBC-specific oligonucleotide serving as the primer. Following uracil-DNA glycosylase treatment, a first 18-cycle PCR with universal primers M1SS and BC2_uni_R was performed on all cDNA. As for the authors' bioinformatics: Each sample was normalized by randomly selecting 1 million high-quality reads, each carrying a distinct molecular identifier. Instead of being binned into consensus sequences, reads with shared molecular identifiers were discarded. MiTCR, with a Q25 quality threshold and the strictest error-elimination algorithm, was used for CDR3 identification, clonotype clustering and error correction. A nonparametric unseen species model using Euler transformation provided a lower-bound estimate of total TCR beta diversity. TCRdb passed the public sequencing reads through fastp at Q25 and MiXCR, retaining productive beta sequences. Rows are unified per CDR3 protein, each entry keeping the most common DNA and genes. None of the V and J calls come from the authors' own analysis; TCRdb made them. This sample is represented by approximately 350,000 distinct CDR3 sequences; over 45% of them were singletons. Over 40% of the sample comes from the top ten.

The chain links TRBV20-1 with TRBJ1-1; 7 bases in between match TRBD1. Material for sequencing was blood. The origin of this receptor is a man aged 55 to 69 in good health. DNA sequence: TGCAGTGCTAGAGGTCAACAGGGGAGGAACACTGAAGCTTTCTTT. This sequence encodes CSARGQQGRNTEAFF.